One and the same sample provided the 6 T cell receptor beta chains below, sequenced in a study of T cell repertoires in cytomegalovirus infection. No antigens are known for them. MiXCR, applied by TCRdb to the reads, yields one record per CDR3 protein. Of 110,000 to 150,000 distinct CDR3 sequences listed, approximately 30% are singletons. Sequencing was performed on CD8+ T cells from cultured PBMCs, taken from culture after CMV antigen stimulation. These receptors all stem from a human donor in good health (CMV status not recorded). Some clones in this sample may be carry-over from other donors' samples.

The V and J genes are TRBV11-1 and TRBJ1-1; D not resolved. Germline assignment: CDR1 SGHAT and CDR2 FQDESV (reference sequence). Trimming took off 4 bases at V and 7 bases at J, with 10 bases between the two ends. This CDR3 spans 12 amino acids. CDR3 loop: CASSSMLGEAFF. The CDR3 DNA is TGTGCCAGCAGCTCCATGCTGGGTGAAGCTTTCTTT. Variable domain in full (rest from reference TRBV11-1 and TRBJ1-1): EAEVAQSPRYKITEKSQAVAFWCDPISGHATLYWYRQILGQGPELLVQFQDESVVDDSQLPKDRFSAERLKGVDSTLKIQPAELGDSAMYLCASSSMLGEAFFGQGTRLTVV.

The rearrangement joins TRBV6-6 to TRBJ2-5; 7 bases align to TRBD2. Germline values: CDR1 MNHNY, CDR2 SVGAGI (reference sequence). CDR3 length: 15 amino acids. With 6 bases clipped from V and 5 bases from J, the junction kept 12 bases outside the gene matches. CDR3 bases: TGTGCCAGCAGCCCTAGAGCGGGGCTCCTGGAGACCCAGTACTTC. Translation: CASSPRAGLLETQYF.

This chain uses TRBV28 with TRBJ1-4; unclear D gene. Germline assignment: CDR1 MDHEN and CDR2 SYDVKM. V lost 6 bases, J lost 5 bases, and 16 bases lay in between. This CDR3 has 15 amino acids. CDR3 amino acids: CASSAPGLGNEKLFF. The CDR3 DNA sequence: TGTGCCAGCAGCGCCCCCGGCCTGGGGAATGAAAAACTGTTTTTT.

The V call is TRBV24-1, the J call TRBJ2-1; D is unresolved. This CDR3 region has 15 residues. Trimming took 5 bases from V and 4 from J, leaving 14 bases between them. Germline V gene data show CDR1 as KGHDR and CDR2 as SFDVKD. CDR3 bases: TGTGCCACCAGTGCAACTCATGATGGATACAATGAGCAGTTCTTC. Translating gives CATSATHDGYNEQFF.

CDR3 sequence (DNA): TGTGCCGGGGGCTGGGGGACTGAAGCTTTCTTT. Residues: CAGGWGTEAFF. The genes are TRBV10-3 and TRBJ1-1, with D possibly matching TRBD1 (6 bases). The CDR3 totals 11 residues. V lost 11 bases to trimming and J lost 5 bases, with 12 bases between them. Germline V gives CDR1 ENHRY, CDR2 SYGVKD.

This clonotype was detected only a few times. This chain connects TRBV2 to TRBJ2-7, with 8 bases aligning to TRBD1. The CDR3 extends over 15 amino acids. Unmatched junction bases numbered 9, after V lost 6 bases and J lost 2 bases. Per germline, CDR1 SNHLY and CDR2 FYNNEI. CDR3: CASRGRGQDAYEQYF. The CDR3 DNA is TGTGCCAGCAGGGGAAGGGGACAGGATGCCTACGAGCAGTACTTC.